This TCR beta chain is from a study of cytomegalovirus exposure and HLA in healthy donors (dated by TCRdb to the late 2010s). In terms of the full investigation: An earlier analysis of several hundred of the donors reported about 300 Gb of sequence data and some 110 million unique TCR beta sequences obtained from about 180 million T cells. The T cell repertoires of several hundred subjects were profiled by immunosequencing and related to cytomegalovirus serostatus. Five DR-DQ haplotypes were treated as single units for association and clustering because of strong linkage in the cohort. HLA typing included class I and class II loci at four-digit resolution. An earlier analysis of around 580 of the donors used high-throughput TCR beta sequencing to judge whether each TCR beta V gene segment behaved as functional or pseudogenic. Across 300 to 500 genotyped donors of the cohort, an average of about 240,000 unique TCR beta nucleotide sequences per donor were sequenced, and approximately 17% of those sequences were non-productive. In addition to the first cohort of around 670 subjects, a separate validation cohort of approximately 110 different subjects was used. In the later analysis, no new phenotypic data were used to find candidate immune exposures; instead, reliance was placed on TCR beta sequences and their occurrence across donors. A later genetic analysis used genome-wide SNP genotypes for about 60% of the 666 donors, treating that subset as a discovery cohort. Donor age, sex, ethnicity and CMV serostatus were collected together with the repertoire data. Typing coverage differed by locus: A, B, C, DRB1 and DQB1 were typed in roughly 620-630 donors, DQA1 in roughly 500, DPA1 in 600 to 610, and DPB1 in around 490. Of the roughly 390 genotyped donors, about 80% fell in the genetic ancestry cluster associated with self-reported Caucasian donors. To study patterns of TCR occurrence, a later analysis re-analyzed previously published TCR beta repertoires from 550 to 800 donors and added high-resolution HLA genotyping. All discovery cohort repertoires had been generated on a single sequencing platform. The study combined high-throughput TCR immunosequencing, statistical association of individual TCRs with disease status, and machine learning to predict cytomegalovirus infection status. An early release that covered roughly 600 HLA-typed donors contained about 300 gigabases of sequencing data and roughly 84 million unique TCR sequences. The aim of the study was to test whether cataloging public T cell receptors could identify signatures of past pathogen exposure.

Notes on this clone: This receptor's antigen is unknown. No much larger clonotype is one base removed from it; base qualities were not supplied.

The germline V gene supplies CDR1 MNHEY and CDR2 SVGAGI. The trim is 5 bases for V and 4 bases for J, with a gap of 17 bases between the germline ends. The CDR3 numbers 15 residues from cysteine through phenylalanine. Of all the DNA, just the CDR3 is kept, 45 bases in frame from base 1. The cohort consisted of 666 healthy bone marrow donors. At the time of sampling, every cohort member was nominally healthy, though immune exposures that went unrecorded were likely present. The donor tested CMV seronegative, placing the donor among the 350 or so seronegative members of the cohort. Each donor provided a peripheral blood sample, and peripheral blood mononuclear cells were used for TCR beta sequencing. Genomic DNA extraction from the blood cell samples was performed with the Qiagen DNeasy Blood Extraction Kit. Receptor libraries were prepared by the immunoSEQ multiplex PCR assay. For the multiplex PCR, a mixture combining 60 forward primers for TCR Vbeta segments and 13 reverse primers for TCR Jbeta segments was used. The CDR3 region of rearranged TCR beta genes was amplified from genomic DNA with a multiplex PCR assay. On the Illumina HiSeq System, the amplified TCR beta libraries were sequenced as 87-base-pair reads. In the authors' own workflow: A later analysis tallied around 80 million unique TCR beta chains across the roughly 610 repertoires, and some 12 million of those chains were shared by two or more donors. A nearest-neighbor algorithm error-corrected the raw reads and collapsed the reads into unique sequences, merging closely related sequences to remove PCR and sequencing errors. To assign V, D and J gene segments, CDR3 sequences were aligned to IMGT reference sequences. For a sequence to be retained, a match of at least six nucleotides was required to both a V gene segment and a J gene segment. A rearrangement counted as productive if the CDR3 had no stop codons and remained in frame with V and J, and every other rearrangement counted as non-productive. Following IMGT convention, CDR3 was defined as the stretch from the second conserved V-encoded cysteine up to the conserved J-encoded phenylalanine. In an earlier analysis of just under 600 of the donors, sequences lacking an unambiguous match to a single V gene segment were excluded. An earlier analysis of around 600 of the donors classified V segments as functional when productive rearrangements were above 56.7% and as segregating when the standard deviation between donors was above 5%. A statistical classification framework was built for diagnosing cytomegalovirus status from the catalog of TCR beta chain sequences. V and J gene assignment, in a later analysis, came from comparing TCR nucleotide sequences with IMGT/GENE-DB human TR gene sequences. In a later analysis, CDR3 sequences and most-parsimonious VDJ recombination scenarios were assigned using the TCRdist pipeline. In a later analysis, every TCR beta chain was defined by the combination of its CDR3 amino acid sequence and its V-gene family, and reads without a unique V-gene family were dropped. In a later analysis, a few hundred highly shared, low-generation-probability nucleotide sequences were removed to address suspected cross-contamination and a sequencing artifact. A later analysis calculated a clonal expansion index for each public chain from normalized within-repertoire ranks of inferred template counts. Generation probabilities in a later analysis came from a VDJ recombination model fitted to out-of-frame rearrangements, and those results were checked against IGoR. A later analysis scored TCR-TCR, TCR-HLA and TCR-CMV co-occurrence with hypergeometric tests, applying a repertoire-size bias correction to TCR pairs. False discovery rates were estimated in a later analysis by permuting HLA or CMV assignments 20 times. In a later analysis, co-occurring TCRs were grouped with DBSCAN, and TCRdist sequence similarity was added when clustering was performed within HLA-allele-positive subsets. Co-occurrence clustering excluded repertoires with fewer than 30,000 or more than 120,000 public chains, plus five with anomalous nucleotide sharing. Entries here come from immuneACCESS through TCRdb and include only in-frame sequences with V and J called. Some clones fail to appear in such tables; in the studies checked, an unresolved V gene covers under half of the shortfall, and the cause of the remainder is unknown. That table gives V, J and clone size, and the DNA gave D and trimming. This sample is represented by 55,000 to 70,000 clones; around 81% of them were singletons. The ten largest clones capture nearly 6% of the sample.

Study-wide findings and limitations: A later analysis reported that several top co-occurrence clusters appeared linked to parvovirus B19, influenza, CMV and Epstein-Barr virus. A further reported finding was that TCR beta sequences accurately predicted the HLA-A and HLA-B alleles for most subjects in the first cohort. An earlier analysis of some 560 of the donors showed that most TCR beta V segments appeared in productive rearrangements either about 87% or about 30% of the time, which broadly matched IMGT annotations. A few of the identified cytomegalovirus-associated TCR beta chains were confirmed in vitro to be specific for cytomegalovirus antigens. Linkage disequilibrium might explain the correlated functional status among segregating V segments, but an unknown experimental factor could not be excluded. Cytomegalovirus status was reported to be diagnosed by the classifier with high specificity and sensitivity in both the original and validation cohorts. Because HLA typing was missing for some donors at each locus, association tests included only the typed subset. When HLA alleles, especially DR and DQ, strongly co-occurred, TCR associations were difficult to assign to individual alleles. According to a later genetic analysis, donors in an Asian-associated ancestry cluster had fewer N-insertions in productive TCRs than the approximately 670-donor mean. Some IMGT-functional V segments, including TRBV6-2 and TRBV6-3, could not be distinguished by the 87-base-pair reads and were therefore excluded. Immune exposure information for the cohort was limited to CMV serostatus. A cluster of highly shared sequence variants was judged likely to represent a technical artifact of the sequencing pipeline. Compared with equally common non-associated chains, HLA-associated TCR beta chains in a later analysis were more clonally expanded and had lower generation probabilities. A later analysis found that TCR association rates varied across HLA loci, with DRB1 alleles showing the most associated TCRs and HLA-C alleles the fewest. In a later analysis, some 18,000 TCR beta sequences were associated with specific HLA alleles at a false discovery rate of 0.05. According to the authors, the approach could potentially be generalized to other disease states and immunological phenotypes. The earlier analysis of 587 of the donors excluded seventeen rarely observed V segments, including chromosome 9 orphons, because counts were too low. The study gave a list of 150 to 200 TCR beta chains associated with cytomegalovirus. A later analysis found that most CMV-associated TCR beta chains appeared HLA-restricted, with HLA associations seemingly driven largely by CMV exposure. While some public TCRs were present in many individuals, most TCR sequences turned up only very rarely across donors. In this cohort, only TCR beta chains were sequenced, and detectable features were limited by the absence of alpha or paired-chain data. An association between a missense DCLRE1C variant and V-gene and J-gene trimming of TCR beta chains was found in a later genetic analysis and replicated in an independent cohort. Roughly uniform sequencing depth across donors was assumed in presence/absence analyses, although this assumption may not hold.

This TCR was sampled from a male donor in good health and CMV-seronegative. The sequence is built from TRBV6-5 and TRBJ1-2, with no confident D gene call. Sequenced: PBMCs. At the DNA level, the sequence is TGTGCCAGCAGTCCGTTAGATAAGAAAATCTATGGCTACACCTTC. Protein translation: CASSPLDKKIYGYTF.